This T cell receptor (beta chain) was found in a study of cytomegalovirus exposure and HLA in healthy donors. Sequencing was performed with immunoSEQ multiplex PCR; in TCRdb, only in-frame clones are kept and a portion is missing. This table has around 160,000 clones, approximately 90% appearing once. V dropped 3 bases and J dropped 3 bases, with 12 bases sitting between them. This CDR3 has 15 residues. Germline-derived CDR1 and CDR2 are MDHEN and SYDVKM. The source of this sequence is a man aged 18 to 29 in good health and CMV-seronegative. The genes are TRBV28 and TRBJ1-5; TRBD1 might be the D (6 bases). Input material: PBMCs. The CDR3 bases are TGTGCCAGCAGTTTTCCAGACAGGTTCAATCAGCCCCAGCATTTT. As protein: CASSFPDRFNQPQHF.